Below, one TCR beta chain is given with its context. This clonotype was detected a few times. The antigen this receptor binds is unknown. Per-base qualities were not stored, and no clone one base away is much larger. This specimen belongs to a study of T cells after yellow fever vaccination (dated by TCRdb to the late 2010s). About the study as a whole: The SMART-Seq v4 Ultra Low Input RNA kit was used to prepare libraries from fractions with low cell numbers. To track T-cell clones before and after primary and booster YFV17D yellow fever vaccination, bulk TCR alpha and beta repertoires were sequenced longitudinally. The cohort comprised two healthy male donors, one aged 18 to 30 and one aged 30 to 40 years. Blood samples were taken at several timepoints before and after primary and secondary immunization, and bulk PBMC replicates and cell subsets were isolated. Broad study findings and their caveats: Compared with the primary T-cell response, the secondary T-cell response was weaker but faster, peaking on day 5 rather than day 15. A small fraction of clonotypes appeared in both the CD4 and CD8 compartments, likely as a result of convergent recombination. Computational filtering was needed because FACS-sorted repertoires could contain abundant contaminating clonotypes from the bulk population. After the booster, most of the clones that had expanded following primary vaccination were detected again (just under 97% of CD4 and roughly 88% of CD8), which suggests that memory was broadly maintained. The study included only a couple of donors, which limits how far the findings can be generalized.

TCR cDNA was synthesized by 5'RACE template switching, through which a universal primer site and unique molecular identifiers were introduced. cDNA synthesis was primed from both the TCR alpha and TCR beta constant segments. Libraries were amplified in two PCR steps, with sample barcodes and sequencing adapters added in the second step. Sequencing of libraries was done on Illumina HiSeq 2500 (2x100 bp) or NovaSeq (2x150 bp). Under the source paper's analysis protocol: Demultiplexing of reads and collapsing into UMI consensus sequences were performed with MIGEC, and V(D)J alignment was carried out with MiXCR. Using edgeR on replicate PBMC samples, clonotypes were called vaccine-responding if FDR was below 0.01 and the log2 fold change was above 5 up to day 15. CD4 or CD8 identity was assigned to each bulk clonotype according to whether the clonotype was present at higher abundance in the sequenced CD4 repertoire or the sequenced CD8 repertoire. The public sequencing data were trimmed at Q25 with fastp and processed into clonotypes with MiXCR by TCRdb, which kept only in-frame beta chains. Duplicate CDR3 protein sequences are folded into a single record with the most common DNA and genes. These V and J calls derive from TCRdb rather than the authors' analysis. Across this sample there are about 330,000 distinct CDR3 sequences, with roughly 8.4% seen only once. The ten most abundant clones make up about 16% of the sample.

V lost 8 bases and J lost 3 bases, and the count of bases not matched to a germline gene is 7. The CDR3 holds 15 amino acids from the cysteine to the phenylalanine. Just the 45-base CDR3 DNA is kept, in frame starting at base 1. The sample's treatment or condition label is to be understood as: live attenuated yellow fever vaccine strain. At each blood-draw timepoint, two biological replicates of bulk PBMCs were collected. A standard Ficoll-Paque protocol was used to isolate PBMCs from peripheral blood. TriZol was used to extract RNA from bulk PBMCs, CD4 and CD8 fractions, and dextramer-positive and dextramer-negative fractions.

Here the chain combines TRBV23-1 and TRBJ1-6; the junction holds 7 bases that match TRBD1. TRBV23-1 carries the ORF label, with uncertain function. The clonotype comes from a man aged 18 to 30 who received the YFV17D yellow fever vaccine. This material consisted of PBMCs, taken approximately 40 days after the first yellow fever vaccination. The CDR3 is CASDGTDLYNSPLHF. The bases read TGCGCCAGCGATGGGACAGACCTCTATAATTCACCCCTCCACTTT.